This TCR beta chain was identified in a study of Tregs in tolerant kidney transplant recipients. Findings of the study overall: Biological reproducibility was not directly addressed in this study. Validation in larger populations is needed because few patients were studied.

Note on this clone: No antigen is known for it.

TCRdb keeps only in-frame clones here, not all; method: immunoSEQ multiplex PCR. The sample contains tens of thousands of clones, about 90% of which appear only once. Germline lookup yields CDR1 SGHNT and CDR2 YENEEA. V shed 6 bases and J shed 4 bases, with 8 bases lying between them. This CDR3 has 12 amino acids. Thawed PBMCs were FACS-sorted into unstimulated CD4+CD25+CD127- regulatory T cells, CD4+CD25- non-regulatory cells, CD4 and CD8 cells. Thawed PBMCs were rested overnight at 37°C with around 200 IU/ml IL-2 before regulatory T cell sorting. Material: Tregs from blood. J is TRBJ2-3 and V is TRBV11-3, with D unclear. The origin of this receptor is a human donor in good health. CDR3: CASSYRADTQYF. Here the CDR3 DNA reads TGTGCCAGCAGTTATCGAGCAGATACGCAGTATTTT.